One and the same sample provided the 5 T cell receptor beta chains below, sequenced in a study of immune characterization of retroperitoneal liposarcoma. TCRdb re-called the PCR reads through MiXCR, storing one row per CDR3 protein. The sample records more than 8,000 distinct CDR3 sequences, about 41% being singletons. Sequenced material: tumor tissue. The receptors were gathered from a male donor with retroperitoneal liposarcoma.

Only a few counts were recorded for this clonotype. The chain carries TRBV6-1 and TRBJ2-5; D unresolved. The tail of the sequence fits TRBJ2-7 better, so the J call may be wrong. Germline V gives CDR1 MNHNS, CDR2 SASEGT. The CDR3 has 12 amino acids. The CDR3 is CASQRPPYEQYF. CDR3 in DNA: TGTGCCAGCCAAAGGCCCCCTTACGAGCAGTACTTC.

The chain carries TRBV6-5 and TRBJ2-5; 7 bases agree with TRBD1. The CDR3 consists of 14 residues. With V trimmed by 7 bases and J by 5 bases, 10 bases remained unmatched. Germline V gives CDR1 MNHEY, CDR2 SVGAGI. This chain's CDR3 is CASKQGYERETQYF. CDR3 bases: TGTGCCAGCAAACAGGGGTATGAACGGGAGACCCAGTACTTC.

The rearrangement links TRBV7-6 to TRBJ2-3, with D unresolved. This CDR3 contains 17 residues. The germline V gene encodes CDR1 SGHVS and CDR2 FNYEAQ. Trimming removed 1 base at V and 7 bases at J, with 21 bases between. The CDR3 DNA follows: TGTGCCAGCAGCTTAGTCTTAGGGCAGGCTGCACAGCATACGCAGTATTTT. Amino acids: CASSLVLGQAAQHTQYF. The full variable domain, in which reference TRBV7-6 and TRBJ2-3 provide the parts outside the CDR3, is GAGVSQSPRYKVTKRGQDVALRCDPISGHVSLYWYRQALGQGPEFLTYFNYEAQQDKSGLPNDRFSAERPEGSISTLTIQRTEQRDSAMYRCASSLVLGQAAQHTQYFGPGTRLTVL.

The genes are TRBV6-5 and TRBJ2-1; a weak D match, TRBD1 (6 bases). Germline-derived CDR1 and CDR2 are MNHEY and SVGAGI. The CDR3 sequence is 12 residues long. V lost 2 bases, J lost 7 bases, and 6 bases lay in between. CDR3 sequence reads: CASSYQGNEQFF. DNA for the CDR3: TGTGCCAGCAGTTACCAGGGGAATGAGCAGTTCTTC.

This CDR3 reads CASTEDYPSYEQFF. The DNA of the CDR3 is TGCGCCAGCACCGAGGACTACCCCTCCTACGAGCAGTTCTTC. The V gene is TRBV10-2, the J gene TRBJ2-1, with D tentatively TRBD2 (6 bases). This CDR3 contains 14 residues. Trimming removed 7 bases from V and 10 bases from J, with 20 bases in between. Per germline, CDR1 WSHSY and CDR2 SAAADI.